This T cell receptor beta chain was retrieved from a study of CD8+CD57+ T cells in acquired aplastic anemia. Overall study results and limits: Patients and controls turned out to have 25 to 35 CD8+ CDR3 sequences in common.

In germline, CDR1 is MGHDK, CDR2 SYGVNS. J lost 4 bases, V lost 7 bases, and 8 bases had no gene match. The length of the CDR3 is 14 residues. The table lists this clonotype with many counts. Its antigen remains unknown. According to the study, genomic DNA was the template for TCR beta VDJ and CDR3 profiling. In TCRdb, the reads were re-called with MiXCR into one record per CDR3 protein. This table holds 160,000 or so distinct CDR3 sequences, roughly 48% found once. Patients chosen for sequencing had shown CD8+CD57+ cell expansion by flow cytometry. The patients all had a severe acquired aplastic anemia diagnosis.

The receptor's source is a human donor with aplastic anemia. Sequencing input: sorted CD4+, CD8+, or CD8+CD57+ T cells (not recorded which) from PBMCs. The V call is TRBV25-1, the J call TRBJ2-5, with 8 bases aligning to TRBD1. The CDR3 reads CASTAVQGGETQYF. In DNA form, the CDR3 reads TGTGCCAGCACAGCGGTACAGGGGGGAGAGACCCAGTACTTC.